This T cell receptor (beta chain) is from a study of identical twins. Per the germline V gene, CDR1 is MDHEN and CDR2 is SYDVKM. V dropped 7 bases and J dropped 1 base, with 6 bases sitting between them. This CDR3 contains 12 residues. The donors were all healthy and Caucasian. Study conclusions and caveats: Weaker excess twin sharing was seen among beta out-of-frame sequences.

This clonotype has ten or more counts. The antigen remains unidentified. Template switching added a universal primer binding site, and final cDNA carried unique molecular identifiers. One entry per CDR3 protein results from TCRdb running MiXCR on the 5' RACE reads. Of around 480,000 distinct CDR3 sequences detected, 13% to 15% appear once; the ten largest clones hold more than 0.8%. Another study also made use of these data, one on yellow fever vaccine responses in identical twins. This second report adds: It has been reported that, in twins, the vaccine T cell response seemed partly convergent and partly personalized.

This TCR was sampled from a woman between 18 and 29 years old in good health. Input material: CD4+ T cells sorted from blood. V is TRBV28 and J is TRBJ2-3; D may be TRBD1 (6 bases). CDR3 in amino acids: CASTGGTDTQYF. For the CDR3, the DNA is TGTGCCAGCACAGGGGGCACAGATACGCAGTATTTT.